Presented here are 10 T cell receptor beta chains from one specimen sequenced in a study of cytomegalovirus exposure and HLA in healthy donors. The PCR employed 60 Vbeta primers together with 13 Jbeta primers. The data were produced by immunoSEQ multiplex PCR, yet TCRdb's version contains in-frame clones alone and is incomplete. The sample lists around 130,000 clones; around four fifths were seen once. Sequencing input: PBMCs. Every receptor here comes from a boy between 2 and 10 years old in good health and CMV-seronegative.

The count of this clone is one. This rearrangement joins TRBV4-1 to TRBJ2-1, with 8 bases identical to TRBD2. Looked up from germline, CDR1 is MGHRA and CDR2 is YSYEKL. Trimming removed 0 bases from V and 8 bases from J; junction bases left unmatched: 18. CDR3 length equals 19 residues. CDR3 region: CASSQDRGTGTRLDDEQFF. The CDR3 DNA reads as TGCGCCAGCAGCCAAGATAGAGGGACCGGGACTAGATTGGACGATGAGCAGTTCTTC.

The CDR3 sequence: CASSSVLAGNYEQYF. For the CDR3, the DNA is TGCGCCAGCAGCTCCGTACTAGCGGGGAACTACGAGCAGTACTTC. The gene calls are TRBV5-1 and TRBJ2-7; TRBD2 matches 10 bases. The V segment lost 3 bases and the J segment 3 bases; nucleotides outside the gene matches: 6. CDR3 length equals 15 residues. CDR1 and CDR2 from the germline V gene are SGHRS and YFSETQ.

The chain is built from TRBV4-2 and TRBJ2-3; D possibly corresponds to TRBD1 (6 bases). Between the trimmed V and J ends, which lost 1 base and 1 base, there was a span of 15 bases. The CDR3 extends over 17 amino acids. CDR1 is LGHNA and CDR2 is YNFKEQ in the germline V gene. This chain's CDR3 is CASSQAASSGGTDTQYF. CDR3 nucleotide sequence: TGTGCCAGCAGCCAAGCCGCTAGCTCAGGGGGCACAGATACGCAGTATTTT.

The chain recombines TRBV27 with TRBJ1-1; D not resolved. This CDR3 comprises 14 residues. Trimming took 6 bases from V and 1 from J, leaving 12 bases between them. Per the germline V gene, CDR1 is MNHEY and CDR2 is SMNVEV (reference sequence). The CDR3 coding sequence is TGTGCCAGCAGACTCAGAGACTGGAACACTGAAGCTTTCTTT. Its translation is CASRLRDWNTEAFF.

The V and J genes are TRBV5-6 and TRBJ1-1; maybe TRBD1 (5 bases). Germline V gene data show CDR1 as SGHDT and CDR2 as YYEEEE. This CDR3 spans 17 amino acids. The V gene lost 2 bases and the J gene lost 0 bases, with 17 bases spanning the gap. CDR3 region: CASSFEAGWVVNTEAFF. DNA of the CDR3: TGTGCCAGCAGCTTCGAGGCAGGGTGGGTTGTGAACACTGAAGCTTTCTTT.

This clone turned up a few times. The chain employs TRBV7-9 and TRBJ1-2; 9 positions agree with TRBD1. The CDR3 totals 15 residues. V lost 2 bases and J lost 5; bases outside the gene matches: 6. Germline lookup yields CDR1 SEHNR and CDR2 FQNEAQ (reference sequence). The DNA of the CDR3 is TGTGCCAGCAGCTTATCACCGGGACAGGGTTATGGCTACACCTTC. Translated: CASSLSPGQGYGYTF.

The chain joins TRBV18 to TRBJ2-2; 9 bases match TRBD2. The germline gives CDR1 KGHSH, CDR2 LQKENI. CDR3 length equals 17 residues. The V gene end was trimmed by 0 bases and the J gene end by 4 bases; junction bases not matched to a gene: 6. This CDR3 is CASSPPSSGGTTGELFF. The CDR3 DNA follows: TGTGCCAGCTCACCACCCTCCAGCGGGGGGACCACCGGGGAGCTGTTTTTT.

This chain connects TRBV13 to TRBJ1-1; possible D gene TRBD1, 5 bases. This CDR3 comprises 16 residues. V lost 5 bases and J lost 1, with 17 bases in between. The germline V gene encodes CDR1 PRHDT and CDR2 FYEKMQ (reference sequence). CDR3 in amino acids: CASSPPRGVRNTEAFF. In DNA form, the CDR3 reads TGTGCCAGCAGCCCACCCCGGGGGGTAAGGAACACTGAAGCTTTCTTT.

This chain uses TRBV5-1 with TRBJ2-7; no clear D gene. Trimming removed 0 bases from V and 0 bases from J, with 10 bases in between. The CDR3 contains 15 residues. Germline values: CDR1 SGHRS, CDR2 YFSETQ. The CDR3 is CASSLVSWSSYEQYV. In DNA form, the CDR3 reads TGCGCCAGCAGCTTGGTGTCCTGGAGCTCCTACGAGCAGTACGTC.

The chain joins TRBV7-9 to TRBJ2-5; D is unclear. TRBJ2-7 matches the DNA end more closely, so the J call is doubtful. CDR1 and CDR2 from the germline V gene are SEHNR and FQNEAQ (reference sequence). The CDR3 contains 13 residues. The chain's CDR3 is CASSGPSSYEQYF. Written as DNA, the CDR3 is TGTGCCAGCAGCGGGCCCAGCTCCTACGAGCAGTACTTC.